Reported below is one TCR beta chain. Its cognate antigen is unknown. TCRdb's table, derived via immunoSEQ multiplex PCR, lists solely in-frame clones and lacks some. The table lists some 1.5 million clones, 95% to 99% of them singletons. This specimen comes from a study of shared clonotypes between healthy human individuals. Study outcomes and limitations: The study generally estimated greater richness for naive than memory subsets.

CD4+ cells were split into CD45RA+ naive and CD45RA-negative memory subsets. This TCR was recovered from a man aged 30 to 45 in good health. The sample was naive CD4+ T cells sorted from blood. The subset denotes: CD45RA+ positively selected.

The CDR3 DNA reads as TGTGCCAGCAGCTTAGTTCTTAGCGGGAGGTACAATGAGCAGTTCTTC. It yields the protein CASSLVLSGRYNEQFF. The chain couples TRBV7-8 to TRBJ2-1; 10 bases align to TRBD2. CDR1 is SGHVS and CDR2 is FQNEAQ in the germline V gene. The CDR3 length is 16 residues. V was pared by 1 base and J by 4 bases, with 4 bases of the junction left unmatched.